This entry is about one T cell receptor beta chain. The antigen is undetermined. The sample belongs to a study of cytomegalovirus exposure and HLA in healthy donors. Points from the study as a whole: According to an earlier analysis, most TCR beta V segments yielded productive rearrangements about 90% or about 30% of the time. For cytomegalovirus status, the classifier reportedly gave diagnoses with high specificity and sensitivity. A later analysis showed that HLA-associated TCR beta chains had undergone more clonal expansion than equally common others. CMV serostatus stood as the only immune exposure information on hand.

The J segment lost 7 bases and the V segment lost 5 bases, leaving 9 bases of the junction unmatched. Germline CDR1 reads GTSNPN; CDR2 reads SVGIG (reference sequence). This CDR3 is 13 amino acids long. The PCR was carried out with 60 Vbeta primers and 13 Jbeta primers. Clones were read by immunoSEQ multiplex PCR, and TCRdb kept only the in-frame ones, dropping some. This table holds roughly 140,000 clones, 80% found once. The J gene is TRBJ2-7, the V gene TRBV30; 9 bases align to TRBD2. The receptor comes from a man between 35 and 55 years old in good health and CMV-seropositive. Sequencing was carried out using PBMCs. The CDR3 loop reads CAWVRGAGGEQYF. As DNA, the CDR3 is TGTGCCTGGGTCAGGGGGGCGGGAGGGGAGCAGTACTTC.